This T cell receptor beta chain was identified in a study of immune heterogeneity within non-small cell lung tumors. As to this clonotype: This may be a read error: a much more frequent sequence differs by one nucleotide.

Multiplex PCR was performed with 32 V and 13 J primers, and it amplified TCR beta CDR3. TCRdb used MiXCR to reprocess the multiplex PCR reads, holding one entry per CDR3 protein. The table has approximately 19,000 distinct CDR3 sequences, around 27% seen once. As template, the study used bulk tumor genomic DNA at around 590 ng per sample. Several spatially distant biopsies were obtained per primary tumor intraoperatively. Patients underwent curative surgery for untreated, newly diagnosed non-small cell lung cancer. The CDR3 is 12 amino acids. Trimming shortened V by 2 bases and J by 4 bases, and 6 bases separated the two germline ends. Per the germline V gene, CDR1 is MNHNS and CDR2 is SASEGT.

This TCR came from a man aged 35 to 55 with non-small cell lung cancer. Sequencing used lung tumor tissue. V gene TRBV6-1 combines with J gene TRBJ2-7; D remains unclear. CDR3 in DNA: TGTGCCAGCAGTGAATGGGCATACGAGCAGTACTTC. Translation: CASSEWAYEQYF.